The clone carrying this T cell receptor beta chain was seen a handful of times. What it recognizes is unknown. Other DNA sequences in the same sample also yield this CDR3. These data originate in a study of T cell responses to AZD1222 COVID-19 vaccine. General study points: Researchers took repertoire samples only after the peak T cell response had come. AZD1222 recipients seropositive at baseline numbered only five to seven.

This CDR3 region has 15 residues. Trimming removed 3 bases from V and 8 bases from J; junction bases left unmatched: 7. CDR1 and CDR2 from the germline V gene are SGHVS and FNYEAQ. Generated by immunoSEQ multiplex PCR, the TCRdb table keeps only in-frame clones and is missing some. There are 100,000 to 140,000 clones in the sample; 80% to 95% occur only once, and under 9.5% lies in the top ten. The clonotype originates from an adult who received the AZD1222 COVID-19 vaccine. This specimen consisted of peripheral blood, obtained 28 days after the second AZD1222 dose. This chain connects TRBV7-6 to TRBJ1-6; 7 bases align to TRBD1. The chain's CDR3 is CASSLAQGSDSPLHF. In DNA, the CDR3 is TGTGCCAGCAGCTTGGCACAGGGGTCGGATTCACCCCTCCACTTT.